One TCR beta chain is described in this entry. This sample was taken from a study of a mutant IDH1 vaccine in newly diagnosed glioma. Study details: Males made up approximately 60% and females roughly 40% of treated patients, whose mean age was around 40 years. Most patients had radiochemotherapy with temozolomide before enrollment; others had one alone.

Assay used: immunoSEQ multiplex PCR; TCRdb lists only in-frame clones, some missing. The repertoire holds some 70,000 clones, with roughly 78% as singletons. Documented time point: baseline, week 1 (first vaccination visit). Treatment reported: pre-vaccination baseline after standard-of-care therapy. New astrocytomas of WHO grade 3 or 4 that were IDH1-mutant and ATRX-lost were found in the donors. Material: PBMCs, obtained from a glioma patient treated with radiotherapy, temozolomide or both. This clonotype originated in a man between 45 and 60 years old with glioma.

The CDR3 bases are TGTGCCAGCAGCTTGGGGAGGGGGTACGCTCAGCCCCAGCATTTT. Translating gives CASSLGRGYAQPQHF. This chain links TRBV5-8 with TRBJ1-5; the D gene is possibly TRBD1 (6 bases). Germline V lookup: CDR1 SGHTS, CDR2 YDEGEE. CDR3 length: 15 amino acids. V was trimmed by 0 bases and J by 6 bases, leaving 13 bases between them.